The rows below give T cell receptor beta chains drawn from one sample of a study of beta chain features in type 1 diabetes. Generated by immunoSEQ multiplex PCR, the TCRdb table keeps only in-frame clones and is missing some. The sample holds around 600,000 clones, 12% seen once. Sequencing was done on a sample of naive CD4+ T cells from blood. The source of these receptors is a man aged 25 to 40 with type 1 diabetes. Each CDR3 is given with its conserved first and last residue. A D gene is named only where the DNA matches it firmly. Clone size is stated in some rows and not others, as once, few, many or a class when expanded.

few TRBJ2-5 - TRBV29-1 TGCAGCGTTAGGACGGTCCAAGAGACCCAGTACTTC CSVRTVQETQYF
few TRBJ2-3 - TRBV15 TGTGCCACCAGCAGAGCGGGCTTATGGAATACGCAGTATTTT CATSRAGLWNTQYF
few TRBJ2-6 - TRBV14 TGTGCCAGCAGCCAAGACAGGGGTTCTGGGGCCAACGTCCTGACTTTC CASSQDRGSGANVLTF
- TRBJ1-4 - TRBV4-1 TGCGCCAGCAGCCAAGGGACACTGGCAACTAATGAAAAACTGTTTTTT CASSQGTLATNEKLFF
- TRBJ1-4 - TRBV9 TGTGCCAGCAGCGTAGCCCCCCGAGGAGCTAATGAAAAACTGTTTTTT CASSVAPRGANEKLFF
few TRBJ1-2 - TRBV25-1 TGTGCCAGCAGTGATACAGGACTGAGTCTTTGGGGCTACACCTTC CASSDTGLSLWGYTF
- TRBJ1-4 TRBD1 TRBV5-1 TGCGCCAGCAGCTTTAGAACCGTTGGGGACAGGGATGAAAAACTGTTTTTT CASSFRTVGDRDEKLFF
few TRBJ2-7 - TRBV9 TGTGCCAGCAGTCGATCTCCGGGTTCCACCTCCTACGAGCAGTACTTC CASSRSPGSTSYEQYF
few TRBJ1-3 - TRBV5-6 TGTGCCAGCAGCTTGGGGGATGAAAACACCATATATTTT CASSLGDENTIYF
- TRBJ1-2 - TRBV14 TGTGCCAGCAGCCAAAGCGCCACTCGGGGCTACACCTTC CASSQSATRGYTF
few TRBJ2-1 - TRBV7-2 TGTGCCAGCACGCCGGACAGTAGCTCCTACAATGAGCAGTTCTTC CASTPDSSSYNEQFF
few TRBJ2-1 - TRBV7-2 TGTGCCAGCAATCCCCCTAACGGTCCCTACAATGAGCAGTTCTTC CASNPPNGPYNEQFF
few TRBJ1-2 - TRBV7-2 TGTGCCAGCAACGACAATAACTATGGCTACACCTTC CASNDNNYGYTF
few TRBJ1-3 - TRBV5-1 TGCGCCAGCAGCTTGGAGGCAGGAAGGGGAAACACCATATATTTT CASSLEAGRGNTIYF
few TRBJ2-3 TRBD2 TRBV7-8 TGTGCCAGCAGCCCTCGATACACTAGCGGGGGCACAGATACGCAGTATTTT CASSPRYTSGGTDTQYF
few TRBJ2-7 TRBD1 TRBV9 TGTGCCAGCAGCGTAGCAGGGACAGGGATCTACGAGCAGTACTTC CASSVAGTGIYEQYF
- TRBJ1-5 - TRBV12-5 TGTGCTAGTGGTTTGAACAATCAGCCCCAGCATTTT CASGLNNQPQHF
- TRBJ2-5 - TRBV18 TGTGCCAGCTCTCAAGCGGACCAAGAGACCCAGTACTTC CASSQADQETQYF
few TRBJ2-3 TRBD2 TRBV7-2 TGTGCCAGCAGCTTCAAGCGGGGGGGCCAAGATACGCAGTATTTT CASSFKRGGQDTQYF
few TRBJ1-2 - TRBV29-1 TGCAGCGTTGTTAGTACAGGGAATGGCTACACCTTC CSVVSTGNGYTF
- TRBJ1-5 TRBD1 TRBV7-8 TGTGCCAGCAGCTTCCCGGCCGGGACAGGGCCAAAACATAGCAATCAGCCCCAGCATTTT CASSFPAGTGPKHSNQPQHF
few TRBJ2-7 - TRBV6-1 TGTGCCAGCAGTGGGCAGGTCTACGAGCAGTACTTC CASSGQVYEQYF
- TRBJ1-2 - TRBV9 TGTGCCAGCAGCGTAGTGGGGGGATATGGCTACACCTTC CASSVVGGYGYTF
few TRBJ2-5 TRBD1 TRBV19 TGTGCCAGTAGTATCCCGGGACAGAACCAAGAGACCCAGTACTTC CASSIPGQNQETQYF
many TRBJ1-4 - TRBV28 TGTGCCAGCAGTTACCTAATCCCCACAAGGACAACTAATGAAAAACTGTTTTTT CASSYLIPTRTTNEKLFF
- TRBJ1-2 - TRBV11-3 TGTGCCAGCAGCTTAGCCCTTAACTATGGCTACACCTTC CASSLALNYGYTF
- TRBJ2-7 TRBD2 TRBV30 TGTGCCTGGAGTGTGGGACTAGTCTACGAGCAGTACTTC CAWSVGLVYEQYF
- TRBJ2-3 TRBD2 TRBV5-5 TGTGCCAGCAGCCGCGGGGGAGCTCCCCGCACAGATACGCAGTATTTT CASSRGGAPRTDTQYF
- TRBJ1-2 - TRBV14 TGTGCCAGCAGCCCCGGGACATTCTATGGCTACACCTTC CASSPGTFYGYTF
- TRBJ2-7 - TRBV7-9 TGTGCCAGCAGCAAAGGGACTTCCTACGAGCAGTACTTC CASSKGTSYEQYF
- TRBJ1-2 TRBD1 TRBV19 TGTGCCAGTCGACAGGGGCTTAACTATGGCTACACCTTC CASRQGLNYGYTF
few TRBJ2-7 TRBD2 TRBV7-2 TGTGCCAGCAGCTTAGTTAGCGGGGGCTCCTACGAGCAGTACTTC CASSLVSGGSYEQYF
- TRBJ2-7 - TRBV9 TGTGCCAGCAGCGGTCCTAGGACAGCATACGAGCAGTACTTC CASSGPRTAYEQYF
few TRBJ2-1 - TRBV7-9 TGTGCCAGCAGCTTAACGGGGGCTCTGCACAATGAGCAGTTCTTC CASSLTGALHNEQFF
- TRBJ1-2 - TRBV6-5 TGTGCCAGCAGCAATTCTGGCGGGCCAGGCTACACCTTC CASSNSGGPGYTF
- TRBJ2-3 TRBD2 TRBV10-3 TGTGCCCTGTCCGGGGGGGCAGGGACAGATACGCAGTATTTT CALSGGAGTDTQYF
few TRBJ1-5 - TRBV6-1 TGTGCCAGCAGCGAACAGGGTAGTGGTGCCCAGCATTTT CASSEQGSGAQHF
few TRBJ2-5 - TRBV7-6 TGTGCCAGCAGCTTAGTGGCGGCCACCCAAGAGACCCAGTACTTC CASSLVAATQETQYF
- TRBJ2-1 TRBD2 TRBV15 TGTGCCACCAGCAGAGATACTAGCGGGGGAAATGAGCAGTTCTTC CATSRDTSGGNEQFF
- TRBJ1-2 - TRBV7-9 TGTGCCAGCAGCTTACAGGGAAGCTATGGCTACACCTTC CASSLQGSYGYTF
few TRBJ2-1 TRBD1 TRBV6-1 TGTGCCAGCAGTGTACACTACAGGGGCTCCTACAATGAGCAGTTCTTC CASSVHYRGSYNEQFF
few TRBJ2-1 - TRBV7-2 TGTGCCAGCAGCTCGGACTCCGGAACCTACAATGAGCAGTTCTTC CASSSDSGTYNEQFF